A selection of T cell receptor beta chains follows, all from one sample in a study of shared clonotypes between healthy human individuals. The protocol was immunoSEQ multiplex PCR, while the TCRdb copy is restricted to in-frame clones and leaves out a portion. The sample lists some 2,000,000 clones, under 97% occurring once. Sequencing was performed on naive CD4+ T cells sorted from blood. All receptors derive from a man aged 18 to 30 in good health. The CDR3 runs from the conserved cysteine through the conserved F or W. Each record gives: clone size, CDR3 length, V gene, D gene, J gene, CDR3 protein. D genes are given only for firm matches. The size of a clone is reported for some rows only, either as once, few or many, or as a class for expanded clones.

.	17	TRBV28	TRBD2	TRBJ2-2	CASSPFASGGGTGELFF
few	12	TRBV19	.	TRBJ2-2	CASSIDPGELFF
once	18	TRBV6-1	TRBD2	TRBJ2-1	CASSEQPISSGKYNEQFF
.	18	TRBV9	TRBD2	TRBJ2-2	CASSVGTSGTKQSGELFF
.	12	TRBV19	.	TRBJ1-3	CASSQVGNTIYF
.	11	TRBV20-1	.	TRBJ1-1	CSALTTREAFF
.	19	TRBV5-1	TRBD2	TRBJ2-7	CASSPGTLAGGPSSYEQYF
.	14	TRBV28	.	TRBJ1-2	CASRNRVKNYGYTF
.	13	TRBV18	.	TRBJ2-7	CASSLLAGTEQYF
.	14	TRBV2	TRBD1	TRBJ1-1	CASSVVPGGTEAFF
once	15	TRBV5-1	.	TRBJ2-5	CASSQGLGQIETQYF
.	16	TRBV5-1	.	TRBJ2-7	CASSLVFGGLPGEQYF
.	15	TRBV7-2	.	TRBJ1-2	CASSLSSANLYGYTF